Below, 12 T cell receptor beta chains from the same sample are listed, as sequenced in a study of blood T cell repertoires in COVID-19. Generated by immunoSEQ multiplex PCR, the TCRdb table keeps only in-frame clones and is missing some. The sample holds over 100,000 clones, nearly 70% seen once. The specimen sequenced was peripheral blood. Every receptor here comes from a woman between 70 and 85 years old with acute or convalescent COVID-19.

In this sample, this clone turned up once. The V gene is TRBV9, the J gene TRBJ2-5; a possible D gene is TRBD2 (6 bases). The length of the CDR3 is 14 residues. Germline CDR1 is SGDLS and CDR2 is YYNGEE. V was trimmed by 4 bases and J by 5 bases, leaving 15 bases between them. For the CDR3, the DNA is TGTGCCAGCAGCCTACGACTAGTAGGGGAGACCCAGTACTTC. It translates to CASSLRLVGETQYF.

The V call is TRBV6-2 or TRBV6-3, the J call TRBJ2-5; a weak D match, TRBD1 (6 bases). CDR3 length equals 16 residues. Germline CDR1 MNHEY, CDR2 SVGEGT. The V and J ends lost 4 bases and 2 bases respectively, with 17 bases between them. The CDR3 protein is CASSSRARTAQETQYF. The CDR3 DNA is TGTGCCAGCAGTTCTAGGGCAAGGACAGCTCAAGAGACCCAGTACTTC.

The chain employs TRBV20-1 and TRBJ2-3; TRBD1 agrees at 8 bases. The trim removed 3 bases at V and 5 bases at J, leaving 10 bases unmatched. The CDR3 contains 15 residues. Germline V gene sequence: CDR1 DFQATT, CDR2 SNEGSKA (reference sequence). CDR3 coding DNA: TGCAGTGCTAGTTTCGGCAGGGGGCTGGTAGATACGCAGTATTTT. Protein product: CSASFGRGLVDTQYF.

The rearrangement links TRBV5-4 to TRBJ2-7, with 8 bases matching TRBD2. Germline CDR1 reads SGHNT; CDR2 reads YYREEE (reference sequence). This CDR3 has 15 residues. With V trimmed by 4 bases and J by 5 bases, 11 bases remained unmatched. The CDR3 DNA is TGTGCCAGCAGCCCGGGCGGGAGGACCGGCGACGAGCAGTACTTC. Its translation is CASSPGGRTGDEQYF.

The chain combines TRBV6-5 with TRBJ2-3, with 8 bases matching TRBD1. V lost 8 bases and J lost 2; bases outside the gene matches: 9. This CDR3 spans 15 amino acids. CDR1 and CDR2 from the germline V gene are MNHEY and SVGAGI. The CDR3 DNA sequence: TGTGCCAGCTTCCCACGGCAGGGGGCCACAGATACGCAGTATTTT. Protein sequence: CASFPRQGATDTQYF.

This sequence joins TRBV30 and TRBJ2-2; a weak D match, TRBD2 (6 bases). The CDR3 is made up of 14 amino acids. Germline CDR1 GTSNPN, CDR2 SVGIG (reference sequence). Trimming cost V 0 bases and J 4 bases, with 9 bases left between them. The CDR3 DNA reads TGTGCCTGGAGTGTATTCGGGGGCACCGGGGAGCTGTTTTTT. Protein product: CAWSVFGGTGELFF.

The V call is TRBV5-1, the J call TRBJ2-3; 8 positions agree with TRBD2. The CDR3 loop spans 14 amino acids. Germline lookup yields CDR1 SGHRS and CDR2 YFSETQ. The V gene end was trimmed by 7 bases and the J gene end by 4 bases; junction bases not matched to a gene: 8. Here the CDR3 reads CASGTALAADTQYF. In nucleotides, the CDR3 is TGCGCCAGCGGGACGGCACTAGCGGCAGATACGCAGTATTTT.

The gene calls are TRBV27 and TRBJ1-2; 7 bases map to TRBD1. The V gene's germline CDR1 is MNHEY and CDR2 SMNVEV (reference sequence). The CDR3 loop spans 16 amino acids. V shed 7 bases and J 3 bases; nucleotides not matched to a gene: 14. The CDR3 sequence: CASTESADRRYYGYTF. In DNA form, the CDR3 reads TGTGCCAGCACCGAATCCGCGGACAGGCGCTACTATGGCTACACCTTC.

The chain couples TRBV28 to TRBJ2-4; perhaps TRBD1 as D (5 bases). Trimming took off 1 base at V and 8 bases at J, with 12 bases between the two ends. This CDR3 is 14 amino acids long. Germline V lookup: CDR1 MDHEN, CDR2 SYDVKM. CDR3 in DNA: TGTGCCAGCAGTTTATCGGCAGGGCAGGACATTCAGTACTTC. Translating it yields CASSLSAGQDIQYF.

DNA of the CDR3: TGTGCCACCATGGACAGATCCTACGAGCAGTACTTC. Translation gives CATMDRSYEQYF. The chain employs TRBV10-3 and TRBJ2-7; weak D call: TRBD1 (6 bases). Germline V lookup: CDR1 ENHRY, CDR2 SYGVKD. The CDR3 consists of 12 residues. V was pared by 10 bases and J by 1 base, with 11 bases between.

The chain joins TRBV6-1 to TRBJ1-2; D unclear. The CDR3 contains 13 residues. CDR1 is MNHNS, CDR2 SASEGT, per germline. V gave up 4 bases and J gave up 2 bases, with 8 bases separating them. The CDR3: CASSAAINYGYTF. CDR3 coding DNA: TGTGCCAGCAGTGCAGCTATCAACTATGGCTACACCTTC.

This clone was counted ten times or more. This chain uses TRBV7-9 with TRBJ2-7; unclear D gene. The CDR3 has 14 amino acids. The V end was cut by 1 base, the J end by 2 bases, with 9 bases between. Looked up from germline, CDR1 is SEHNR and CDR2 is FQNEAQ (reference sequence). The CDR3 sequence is CASSLGGLTYEQYF. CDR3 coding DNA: TGTGCCAGCAGCTTAGGCGGTCTAACCTACGAGCAGTACTTC.